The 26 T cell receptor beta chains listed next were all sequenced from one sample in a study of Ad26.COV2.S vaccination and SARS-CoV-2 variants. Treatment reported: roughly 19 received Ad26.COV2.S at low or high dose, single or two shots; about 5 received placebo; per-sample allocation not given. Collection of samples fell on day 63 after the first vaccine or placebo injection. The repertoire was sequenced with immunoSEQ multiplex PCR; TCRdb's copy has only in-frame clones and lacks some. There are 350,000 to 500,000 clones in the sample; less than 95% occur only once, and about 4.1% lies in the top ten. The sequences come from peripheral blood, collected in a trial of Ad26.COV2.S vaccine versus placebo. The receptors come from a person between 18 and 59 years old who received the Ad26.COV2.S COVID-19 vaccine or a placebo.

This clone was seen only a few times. CDR3 DNA: TGTGCCAGCAGCTTAGCTTTATCGCGGTATGAGCAGTTCTTC. This translates into CASSLALSRYEQFF. The rearrangement joins TRBV7-9 to TRBJ2-1; no firm D call. The V and J ends lost 0 bases and 8 bases respectively, with 11 bases between them. The CDR3 extends over 14 amino acids. Looked up from germline, CDR1 is SEHNR and CDR2 is FQNEAQ (reference sequence).

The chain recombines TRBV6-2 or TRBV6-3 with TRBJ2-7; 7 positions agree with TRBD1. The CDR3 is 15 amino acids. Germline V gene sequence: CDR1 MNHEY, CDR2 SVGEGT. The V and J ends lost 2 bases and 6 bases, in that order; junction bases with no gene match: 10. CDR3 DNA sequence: TGTGCCAGCAGTTACGCCCTCGGGACAGTAGGCGAGCAGTACTTC. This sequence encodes CASSYALGTVGEQYF.

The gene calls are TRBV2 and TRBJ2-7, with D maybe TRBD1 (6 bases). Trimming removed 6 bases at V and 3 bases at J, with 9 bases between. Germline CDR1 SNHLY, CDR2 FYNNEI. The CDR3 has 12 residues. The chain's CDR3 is CASRQGYYEQYF. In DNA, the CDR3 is TGTGCCAGCAGGCAGGGGTACTACGAGCAGTACTTC.

The CDR3 sequence: CAWSQGADQPQHF. DNA of the CDR3: TGTGCCTGGAGTCAGGGGGCAGATCAGCCCCAGCATTTT. This chain connects TRBV30 to TRBJ1-5, with 8 bases identical to TRBD1. In germline, CDR1 is GTSNPN, CDR2 SVGIG (reference sequence). Trimming at V came to 2 bases and at J to 5 bases, leaving 2 bases not matched to a gene. The CDR3 is made up of 13 amino acids.

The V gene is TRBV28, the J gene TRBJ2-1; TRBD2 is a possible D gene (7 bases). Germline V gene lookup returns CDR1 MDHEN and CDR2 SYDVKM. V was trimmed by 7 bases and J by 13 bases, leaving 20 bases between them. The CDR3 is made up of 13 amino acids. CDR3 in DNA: TGTGCCAGCACCTTAGGGGGGGGGACTCTTCAGTTCTTC. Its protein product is CASTLGGGTLQFF.

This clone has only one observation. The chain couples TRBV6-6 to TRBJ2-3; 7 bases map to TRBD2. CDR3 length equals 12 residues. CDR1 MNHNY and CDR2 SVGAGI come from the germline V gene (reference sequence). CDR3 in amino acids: CAAGVGTDTQYF. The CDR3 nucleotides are TGTGCGGCGGGAGTGGGCACAGATACGCAGTATTTT.

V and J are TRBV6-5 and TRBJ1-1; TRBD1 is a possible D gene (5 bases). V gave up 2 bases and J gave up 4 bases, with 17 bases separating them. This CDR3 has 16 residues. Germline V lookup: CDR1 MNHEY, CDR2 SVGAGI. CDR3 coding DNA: TGTGCCAGCAGTTACAATAGCGGGGGTTCTTTCACTGAAGCTTTCTTT. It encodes CASSYNSGGSFTEAFF.

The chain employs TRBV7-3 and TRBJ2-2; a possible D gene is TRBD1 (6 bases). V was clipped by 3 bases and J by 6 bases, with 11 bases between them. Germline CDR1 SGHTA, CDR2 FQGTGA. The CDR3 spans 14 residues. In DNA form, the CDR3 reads TGTGCCAGCAGCTTGGACAGTGCCGCCGGGGAGCTGTTTTTT. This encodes CASSLDSAAGELFF.

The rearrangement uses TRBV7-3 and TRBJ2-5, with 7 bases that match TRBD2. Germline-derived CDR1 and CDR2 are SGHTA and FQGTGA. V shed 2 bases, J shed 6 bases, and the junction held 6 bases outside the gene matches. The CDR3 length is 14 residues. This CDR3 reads CASSLSGRSQTQYF. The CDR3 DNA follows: TGTGCCAGCAGCTTATCCGGGAGGTCGCAGACCCAGTACTTC.

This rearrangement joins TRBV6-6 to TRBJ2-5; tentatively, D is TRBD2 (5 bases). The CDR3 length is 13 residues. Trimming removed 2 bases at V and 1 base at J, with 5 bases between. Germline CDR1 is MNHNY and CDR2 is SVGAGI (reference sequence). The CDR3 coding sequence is TGTGCCAGCAGTTACGGGAGCCAAGAGACCCAGTACTTC. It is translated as CASSYGSQETQYF.

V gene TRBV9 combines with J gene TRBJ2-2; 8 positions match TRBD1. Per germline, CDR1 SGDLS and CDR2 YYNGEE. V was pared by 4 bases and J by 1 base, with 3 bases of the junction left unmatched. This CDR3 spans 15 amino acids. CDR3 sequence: CASSSDRGNTGELFF. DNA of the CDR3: TGTGCCAGCAGCTCAGACAGGGGGAACACCGGGGAGCTGTTTTTT.

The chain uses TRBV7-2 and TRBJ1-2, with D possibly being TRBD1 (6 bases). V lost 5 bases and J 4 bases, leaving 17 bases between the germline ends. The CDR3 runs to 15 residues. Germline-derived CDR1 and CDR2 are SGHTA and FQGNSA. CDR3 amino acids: CASSLRDIERYGYTF. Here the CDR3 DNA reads TGTGCCAGCAGCCTGCGGGACATCGAACGCTATGGCTACACCTTC.

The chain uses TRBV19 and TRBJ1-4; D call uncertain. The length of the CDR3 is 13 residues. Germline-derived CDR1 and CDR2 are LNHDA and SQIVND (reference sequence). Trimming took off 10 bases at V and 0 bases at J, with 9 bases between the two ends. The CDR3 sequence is CATSGATNEKLFF. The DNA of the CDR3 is TGTGCCACCTCTGGGGCAACTAATGAAAAACTGTTTTTT.

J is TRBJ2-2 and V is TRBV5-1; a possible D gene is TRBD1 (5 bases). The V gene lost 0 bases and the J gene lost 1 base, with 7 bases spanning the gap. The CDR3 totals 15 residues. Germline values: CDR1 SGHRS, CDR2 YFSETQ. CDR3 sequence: CASSLGTKNTGELFF. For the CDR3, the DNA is TGCGCCAGCAGCTTGGGGACAAAGAACACCGGGGAGCTGTTTTTT.

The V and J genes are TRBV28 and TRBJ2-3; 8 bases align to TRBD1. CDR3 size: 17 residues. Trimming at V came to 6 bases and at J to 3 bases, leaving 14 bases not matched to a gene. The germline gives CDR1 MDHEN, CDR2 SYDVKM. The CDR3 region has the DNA TGTGCCAGCAGGCGGGACAGGCGGAGACGTTTGACAGATACGCAGTATTTT. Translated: CASRRDRRRRLTDTQYF.

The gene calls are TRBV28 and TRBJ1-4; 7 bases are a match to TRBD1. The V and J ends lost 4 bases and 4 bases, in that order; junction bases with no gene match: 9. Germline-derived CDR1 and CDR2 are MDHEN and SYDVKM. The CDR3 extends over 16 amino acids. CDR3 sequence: CASSSRQGGINEKLFF. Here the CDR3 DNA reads TGTGCCAGCAGTTCCCGACAGGGAGGTATTAATGAAAAACTGTTTTTT.

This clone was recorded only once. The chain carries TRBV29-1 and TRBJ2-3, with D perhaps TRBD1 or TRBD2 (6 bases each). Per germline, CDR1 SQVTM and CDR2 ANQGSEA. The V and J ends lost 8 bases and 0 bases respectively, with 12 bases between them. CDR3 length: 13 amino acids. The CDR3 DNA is TGCAGCTTGGGGGGCTGGAGCACAGATACGCAGTATTTT. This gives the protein CSLGGWSTDTQYF.

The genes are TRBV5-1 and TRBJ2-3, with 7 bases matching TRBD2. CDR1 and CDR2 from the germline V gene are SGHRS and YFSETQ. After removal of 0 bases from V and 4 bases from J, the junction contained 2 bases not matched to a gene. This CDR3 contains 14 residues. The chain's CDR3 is CASSLGGSADTQYF. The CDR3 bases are TGCGCCAGCAGCTTGGGCGGGAGCGCAGATACGCAGTATTTT. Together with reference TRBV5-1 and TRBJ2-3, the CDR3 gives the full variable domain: KAGVTQTPRYLIKTRGQQVTLSCSPISGHRSVSWYQQTPGQGLQFLFEYFSETQRNKGNFPGRFSGRQFSNSRSEMNVSTLELGDSALYLCASSLGGSADTQYFGPGTRLTVL.

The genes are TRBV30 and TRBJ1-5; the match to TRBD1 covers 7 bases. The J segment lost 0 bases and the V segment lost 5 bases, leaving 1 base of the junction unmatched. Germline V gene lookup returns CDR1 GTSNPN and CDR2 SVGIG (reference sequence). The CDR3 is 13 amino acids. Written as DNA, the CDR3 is TGTGCCTGGCAGGGGGATAGCAATCAGCCCCAGCATTTT. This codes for CAWQGDSNQPQHF.

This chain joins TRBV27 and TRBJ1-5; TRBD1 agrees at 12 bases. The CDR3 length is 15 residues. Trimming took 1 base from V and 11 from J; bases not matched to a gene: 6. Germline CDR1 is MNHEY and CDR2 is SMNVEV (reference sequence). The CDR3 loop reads CASSLYPGQGATQHF. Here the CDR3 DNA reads TGTGCCAGCAGTTTATACCCGGGACAGGGGGCAACCCAGCATTTT.

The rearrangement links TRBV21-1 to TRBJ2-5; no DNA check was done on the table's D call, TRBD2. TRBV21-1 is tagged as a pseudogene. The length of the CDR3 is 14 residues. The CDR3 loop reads CASSSPSDQETQYF. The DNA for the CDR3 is TGTGCCAGCAGCAGCCCTAGCGACCAAGAGACCCAGTACTTC.

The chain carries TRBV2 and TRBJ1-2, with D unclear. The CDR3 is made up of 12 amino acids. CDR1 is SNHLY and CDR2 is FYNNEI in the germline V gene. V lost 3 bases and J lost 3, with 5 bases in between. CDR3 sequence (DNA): TGTGCCAGCAGTGACAATTACTATGGCTACACCTTC. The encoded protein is CASSDNYYGYTF. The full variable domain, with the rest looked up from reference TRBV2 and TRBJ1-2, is EPEVTQTPSHQVTQMGQEVILRCVPISNHLYFYWYRQILGQKVEFLVSFYNNEISEKSEIFDDQFSVERPDGSNFTLKIRSTKLEDSAMYFCASSDNYYGYTFGSGTRLTVV.

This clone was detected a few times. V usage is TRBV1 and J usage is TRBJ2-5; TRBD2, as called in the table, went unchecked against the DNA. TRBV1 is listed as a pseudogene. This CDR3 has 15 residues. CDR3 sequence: CTSSPRLAGGETQYF. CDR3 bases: TGCACCAGCAGCCCAAGACTAGCGGGAGGAGAGACCCAGTACTTC.

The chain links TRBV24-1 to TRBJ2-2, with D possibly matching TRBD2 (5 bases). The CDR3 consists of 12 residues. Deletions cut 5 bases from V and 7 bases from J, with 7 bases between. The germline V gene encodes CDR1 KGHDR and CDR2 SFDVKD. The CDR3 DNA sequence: TGTGCCACCAGTGGAGGGATCGGGGAGCTGTTTTTT. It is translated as CATSGGIGELFF.

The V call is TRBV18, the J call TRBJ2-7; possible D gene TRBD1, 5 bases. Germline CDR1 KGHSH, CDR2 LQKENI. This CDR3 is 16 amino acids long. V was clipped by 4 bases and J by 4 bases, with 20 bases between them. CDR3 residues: CASSLSLLDSQYEQYF. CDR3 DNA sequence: TGTGCCAGCTCACTTTCCCTCCTCGACAGTCAATACGAGCAGTACTTC.

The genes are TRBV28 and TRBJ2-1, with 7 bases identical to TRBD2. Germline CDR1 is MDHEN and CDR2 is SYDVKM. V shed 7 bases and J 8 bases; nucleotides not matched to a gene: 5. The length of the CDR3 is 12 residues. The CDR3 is CASIGEGYEQFF. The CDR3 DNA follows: TGTGCCAGCATTGGGGAGGGGTATGAGCAGTTCTTC. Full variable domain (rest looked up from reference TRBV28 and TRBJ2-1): DVKVTQSSRYLVKRTGEKVFLECVQDMDHENMFWYRQDPGLGLRLIYFSYDVKMKEKGDIPEGYSVSREKKERFSLILESASTNQTSMYLCASIGEGYEQFFGPGTRLTVL.